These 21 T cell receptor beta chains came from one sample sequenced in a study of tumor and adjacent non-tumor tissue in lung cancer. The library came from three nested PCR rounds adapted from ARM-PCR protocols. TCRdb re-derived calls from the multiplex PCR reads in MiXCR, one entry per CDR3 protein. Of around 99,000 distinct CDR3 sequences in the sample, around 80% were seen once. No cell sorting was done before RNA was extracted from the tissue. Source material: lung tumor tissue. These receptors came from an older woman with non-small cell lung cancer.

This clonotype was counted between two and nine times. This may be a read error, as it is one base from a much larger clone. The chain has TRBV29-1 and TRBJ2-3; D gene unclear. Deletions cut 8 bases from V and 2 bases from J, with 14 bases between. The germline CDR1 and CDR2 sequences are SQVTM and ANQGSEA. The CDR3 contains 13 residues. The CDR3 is CSTSGVATDTQYF. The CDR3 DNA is TGCAGCACAAGTGGAGTTGCCACAGATACGCAGTATTTT.

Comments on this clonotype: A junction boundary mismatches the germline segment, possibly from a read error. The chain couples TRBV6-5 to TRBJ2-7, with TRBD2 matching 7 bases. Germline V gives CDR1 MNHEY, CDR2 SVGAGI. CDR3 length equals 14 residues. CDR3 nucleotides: TGTGCCGGCAGCCCCAGGCGGGGGACCTACGAGCATTACTTC. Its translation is CAGSPRRGTYEHYF.

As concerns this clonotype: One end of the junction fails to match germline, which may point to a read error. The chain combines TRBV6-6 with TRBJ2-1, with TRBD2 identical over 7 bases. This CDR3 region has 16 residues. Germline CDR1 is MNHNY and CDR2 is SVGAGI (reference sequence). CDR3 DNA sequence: TGTGTCAGCAGTTACTCGTCGCGGGGGTTATCGAATGAGCAGCTCTTC. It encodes CVSSYSSRGLSNEQLF.

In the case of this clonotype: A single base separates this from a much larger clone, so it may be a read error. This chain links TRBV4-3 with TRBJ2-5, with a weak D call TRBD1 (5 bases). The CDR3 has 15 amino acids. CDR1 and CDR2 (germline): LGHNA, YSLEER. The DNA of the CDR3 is TGCACCAGCAGCCTCCAGTTCAGGGATAAGGAGACCCAGTACTTC. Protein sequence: CTSSLQFRDKETQYF.

The CDR3 reads CASSYPGRSYSGQFF. Written as DNA, the CDR3 is TGTGCCAGCAGTTACCCCGGTCGTTCTTATAGTGGGCAGTTCTTC. The gene calls are TRBV6-2 or TRBV6-3 and TRBJ2-1; D gene unclear. Germline V gene data show CDR1 as MNHEY and CDR2 as SVGEGT. Trimming left V 2 bases short and J 12 bases short, with 20 bases between. The CDR3 totals 15 residues.

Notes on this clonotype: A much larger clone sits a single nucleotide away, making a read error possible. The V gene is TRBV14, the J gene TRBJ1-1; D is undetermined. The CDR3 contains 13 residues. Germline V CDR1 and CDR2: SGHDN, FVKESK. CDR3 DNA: TGTGCCAGCAGCCAAGGGTTACTTACTGAAACTTTCTTT. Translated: CASSQGLLTETFF. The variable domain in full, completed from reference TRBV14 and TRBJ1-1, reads EAGVTQFPSHSVIEKGQTVTLRCDPISGHDNLYWYRRVMGKEIKFLLHFVKESKQDESGMPNNRFLAERTGGTYSTLKVQPAELEDSGVYFCASSQGLLTETFFGQGTRLTVV.

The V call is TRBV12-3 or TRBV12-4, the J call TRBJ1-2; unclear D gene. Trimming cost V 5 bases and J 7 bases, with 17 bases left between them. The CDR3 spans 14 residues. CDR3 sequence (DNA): TGTGCCAGCAGTCCTAGCCGGAAGGCCTTTGGCTACACCTTC. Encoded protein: CASSPSRKAFGYTF.

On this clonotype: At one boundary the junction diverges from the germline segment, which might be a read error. Here the CDR3 reads CASSLEWGNAGGLFF. The CDR3 region has the DNA TGTGCCAGCAGCTTAGAGTGGGGGAACGCCGGGGGGCTGTTTTTT. V usage is TRBV11-2 and J usage is TRBJ2-2; maybe TRBD2 (6 bases). CDR1 SGHAT and CDR2 FQNNGV come from the germline V gene. The CDR3 extends over 15 amino acids.

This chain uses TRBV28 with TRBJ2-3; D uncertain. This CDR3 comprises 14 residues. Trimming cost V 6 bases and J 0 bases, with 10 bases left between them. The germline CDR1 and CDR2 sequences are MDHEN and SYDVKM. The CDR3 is CASRRGISTDTQYF. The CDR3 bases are TGTGCCAGCAGAAGAGGAATAAGCACAGATACGCAGTATTTT.

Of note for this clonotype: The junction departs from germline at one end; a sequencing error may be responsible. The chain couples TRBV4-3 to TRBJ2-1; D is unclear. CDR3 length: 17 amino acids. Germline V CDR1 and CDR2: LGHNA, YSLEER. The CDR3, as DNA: TGCGCCAGCAGCCAAGAAAATACACTCCCCCTCTACAATGAGCAGATCTTC. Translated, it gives CASSQENTLPLYNEQIF.

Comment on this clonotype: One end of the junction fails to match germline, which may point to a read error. Written as DNA, the CDR3 is TGTGCCAGCAACTTAGAAGGCCAGGCTATTAGCCCCAAAAACATGCAGTACTTC. Translated: CASNLEGQAISPKNMQYF. J is TRBJ2-4 and V is TRBV11-3; D is unresolved. The germline V gene encodes CDR1 SGHNT and CDR2 YENEEA. There are 18 residues in the CDR3. Drawing the rest from reference TRBV11-3 and TRBJ2-4, the complete variable domain is EAGVVQSPRYKIIEKKQPVAFWCNPISGHNTLYWYLQNLGQGPELLIRYENEEAVDDSQLPKDRFSAERLKGVDSTLKIQPAELGDSAVYLCASNLEGQAISPKNMQYFGAGTRLSVL.

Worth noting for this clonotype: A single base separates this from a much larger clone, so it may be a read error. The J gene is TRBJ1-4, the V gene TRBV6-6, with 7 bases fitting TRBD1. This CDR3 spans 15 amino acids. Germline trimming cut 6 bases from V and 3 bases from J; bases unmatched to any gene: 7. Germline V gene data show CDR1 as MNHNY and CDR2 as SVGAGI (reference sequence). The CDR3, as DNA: TGTGCCAGCAGATATGGGGACAGAGCTAATGAAAAACTGTTTTTT. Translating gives CASRYGDRANEKLFF.

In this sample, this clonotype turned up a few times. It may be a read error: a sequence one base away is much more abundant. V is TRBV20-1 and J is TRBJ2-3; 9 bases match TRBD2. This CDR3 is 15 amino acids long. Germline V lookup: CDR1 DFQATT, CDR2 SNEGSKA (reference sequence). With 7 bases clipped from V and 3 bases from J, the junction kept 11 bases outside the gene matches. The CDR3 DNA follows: TGCAGTGTGTTACTTAGGCGGGAGGGTACAGATACGCAGTATTTT. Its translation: CSVLLRREGTDTQYF.

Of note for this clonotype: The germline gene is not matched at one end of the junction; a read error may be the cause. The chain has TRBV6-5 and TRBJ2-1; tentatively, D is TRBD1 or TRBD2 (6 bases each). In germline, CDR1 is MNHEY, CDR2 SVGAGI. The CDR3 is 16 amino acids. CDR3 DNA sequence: TGTGCCAACAGTTACTATGCGGGGCTGGGGGCAGATGAGCAATTCTTC. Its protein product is CANSYYAGLGADEQFF.

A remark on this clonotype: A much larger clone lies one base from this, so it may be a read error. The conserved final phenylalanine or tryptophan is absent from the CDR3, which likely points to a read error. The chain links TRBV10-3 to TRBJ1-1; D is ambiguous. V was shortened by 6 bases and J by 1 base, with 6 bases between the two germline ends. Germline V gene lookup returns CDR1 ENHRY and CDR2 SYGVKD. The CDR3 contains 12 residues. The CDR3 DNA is TGTGCCATCAGCAACACGAACACTGAAGCTTTCGTT. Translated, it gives CAISNTNTEAFV.

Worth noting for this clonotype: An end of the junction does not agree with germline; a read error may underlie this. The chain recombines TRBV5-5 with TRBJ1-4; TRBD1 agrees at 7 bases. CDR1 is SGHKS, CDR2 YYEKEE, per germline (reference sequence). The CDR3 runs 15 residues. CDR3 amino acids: CASGPRQGEGEKLFF. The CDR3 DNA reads TGTGCCAGCGGCCCGAGACAGGGCGAGGGTGAAAAACTATTTTTT.

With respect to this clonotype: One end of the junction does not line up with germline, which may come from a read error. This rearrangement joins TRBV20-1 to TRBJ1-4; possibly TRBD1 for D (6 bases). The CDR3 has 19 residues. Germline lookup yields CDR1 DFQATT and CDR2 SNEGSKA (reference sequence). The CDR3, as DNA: TGCAGTGCTAAATTGGGGGAGCCCGGGGGGGGCGCAACTAACGAAAAACTGTTTTTT. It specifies CSAKLGEPGGGATNEKLFF.

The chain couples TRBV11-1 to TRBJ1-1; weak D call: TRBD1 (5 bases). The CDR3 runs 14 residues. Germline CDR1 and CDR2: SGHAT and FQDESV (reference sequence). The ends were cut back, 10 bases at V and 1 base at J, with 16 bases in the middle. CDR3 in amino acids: CANRLGRGNTEAFF. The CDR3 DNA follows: TGTGCCAACAGGTTAGGACGGGGGAACACTGAAGCTTTCTTT.

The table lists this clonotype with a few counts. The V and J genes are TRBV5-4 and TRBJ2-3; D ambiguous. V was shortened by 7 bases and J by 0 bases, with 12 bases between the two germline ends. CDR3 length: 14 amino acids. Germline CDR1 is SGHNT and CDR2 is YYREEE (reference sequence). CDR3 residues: CASGPQTSTDTQYF. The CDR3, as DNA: TGTGCCAGCGGACCACAGACTAGCACAGATACGCAGTATTTT. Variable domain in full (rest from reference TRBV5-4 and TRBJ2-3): ETGVTQSPTHLIKTRGQQVTLRCSSQSGHNTVSWYQQALGQGPQFIFQYYREEENGRGNFPPRFSGLQFPNYSSELNVNALELDDSALYLCASGPQTSTDTQYFGPGTRLTVL.

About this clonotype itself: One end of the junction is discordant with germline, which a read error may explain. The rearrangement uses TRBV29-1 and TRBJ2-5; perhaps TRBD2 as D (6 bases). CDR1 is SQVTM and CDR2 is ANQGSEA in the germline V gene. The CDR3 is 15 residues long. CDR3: CSVEGGTEVQEIQYF. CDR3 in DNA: TGCAGCGTGGAGGGCGGGACGGAGGTACAAGAGATCCAGTATTTC.

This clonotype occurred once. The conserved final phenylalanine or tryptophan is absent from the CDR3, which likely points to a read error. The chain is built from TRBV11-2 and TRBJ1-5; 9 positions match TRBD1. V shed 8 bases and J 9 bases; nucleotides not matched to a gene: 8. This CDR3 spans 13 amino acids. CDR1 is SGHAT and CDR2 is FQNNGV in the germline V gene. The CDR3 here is CASSRDRAPPQHY. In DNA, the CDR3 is TGTGCCAGCTCCCGGGACAGGGCTCCGCCCCAGCATTAT.